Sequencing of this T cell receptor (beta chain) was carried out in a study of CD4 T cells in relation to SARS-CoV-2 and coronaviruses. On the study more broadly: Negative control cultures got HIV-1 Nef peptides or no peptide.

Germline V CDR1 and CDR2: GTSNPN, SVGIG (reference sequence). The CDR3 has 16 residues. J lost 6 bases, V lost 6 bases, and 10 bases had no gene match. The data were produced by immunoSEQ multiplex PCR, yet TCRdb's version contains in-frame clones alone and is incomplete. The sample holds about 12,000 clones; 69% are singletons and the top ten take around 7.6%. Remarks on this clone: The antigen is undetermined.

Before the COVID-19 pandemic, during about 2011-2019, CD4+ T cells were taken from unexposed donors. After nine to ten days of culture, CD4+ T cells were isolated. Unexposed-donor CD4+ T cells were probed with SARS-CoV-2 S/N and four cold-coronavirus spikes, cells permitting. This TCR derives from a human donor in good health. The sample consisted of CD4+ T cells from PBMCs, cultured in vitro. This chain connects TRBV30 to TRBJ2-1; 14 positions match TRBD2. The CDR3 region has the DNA TGTGCCTGTTCCCTAGGGACTAGCGGGAGAATCAATGAGCAGTTCTTC. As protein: CACSLGTSGRINEQFF. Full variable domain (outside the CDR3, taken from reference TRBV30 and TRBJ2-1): SQTIHQWPATLVQPVGSPLSLECTVEGTSNPNLYWYRQAAGRGLQLLFYSVGIGQISSEVPQNLSASRPQDRQFILSSKKLLLSDSGFYLCACSLGTSGRINEQFFGPGTRLTVL.